The clone carrying this TCR beta chain was detected only a few times. The antigen is unknown. TCRdb reprocessed the 5' RACE reads with MiXCR, giving one entry per CDR3 protein. This sample has about 280,000 distinct CDR3 sequences, with under 9% found just once. This entry belongs to a study of identical twins. The V segment lost 5 bases and the J segment 5 bases; nucleotides outside the gene matches: 3. Germline V CDR1 and CDR2: SGHAT, FQDESV (reference sequence). CDR3 length equals 14 residues. Study-level findings and limits: Without tracking the same donors, conclusions rested on cross-sectional statistical analysis.

Separately, the same data were catalogued under a study of yellow fever vaccine responses in identical twins.

V and J are TRBV11-1 and TRBJ2-2; 9 nucleotides line up with TRBD1. Input material: memory (CD45RO+) T cells sorted from blood. The receptor comes from a woman in her late teens or twenties in good health. The CDR3 nucleotides are TGTGCCAGCAGCCGACAGGGGGGAACCGGGGAGCTGTTTTTT. Translated: CASSRQGGTGELFF. Combining the CDR3 with reference TRBV11-1 and TRBJ2-2 gives the whole variable domain EAEVAQSPRYKITEKSQAVAFWCDPISGHATLYWYRQILGQGPELLVQFQDESVVDDSQLPKDRFSAERLKGVDSTLKIQPAELGDSAMYLCASSRQGGTGELFFGEGSRLTVL.